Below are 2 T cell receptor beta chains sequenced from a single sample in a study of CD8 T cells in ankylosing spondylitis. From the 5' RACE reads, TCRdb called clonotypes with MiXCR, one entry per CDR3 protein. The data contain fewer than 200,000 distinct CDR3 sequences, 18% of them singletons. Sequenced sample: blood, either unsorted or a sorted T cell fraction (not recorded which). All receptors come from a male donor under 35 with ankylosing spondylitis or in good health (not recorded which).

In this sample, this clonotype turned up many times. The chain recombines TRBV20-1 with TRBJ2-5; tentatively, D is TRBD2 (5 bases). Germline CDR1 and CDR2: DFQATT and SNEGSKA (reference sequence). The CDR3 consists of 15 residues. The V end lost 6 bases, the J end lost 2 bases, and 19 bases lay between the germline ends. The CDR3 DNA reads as TGCAGTGCGGCTACCTTCGGGGTCAGGCAAGAGACCCAGTACTTC. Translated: CSAATFGVRQETQYF.

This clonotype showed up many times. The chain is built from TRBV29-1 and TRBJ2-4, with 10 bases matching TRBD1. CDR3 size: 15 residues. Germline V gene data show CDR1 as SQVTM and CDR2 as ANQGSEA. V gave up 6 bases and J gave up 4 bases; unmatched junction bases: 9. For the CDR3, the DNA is TGCAGCGTGTTGGGGGACAGGGGACGGAAAAACATTCAGTACTTC. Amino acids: CSVLGDRGRKNIQYF.